These 24 T cell receptor beta chains were sequenced from one sample in a study of blood T cell repertoires in COVID-19. Sequencing was performed with immunoSEQ multiplex PCR; in TCRdb, only in-frame clones are kept and a portion is missing. The sample includes about 79,000 clones, around nine tenths of them seen just once. Sequenced material: peripheral blood. The receptors originated from a man between 65 and 85 years old with active or convalescent COVID-19.

The gene calls are TRBV6-5 and TRBJ1-1; TRBD1 might be the D (6 bases). The germline gives CDR1 MNHEY, CDR2 SVGAGI. The germline V and J ends were trimmed by 6 bases and 11 bases, with 13 bases remaining between them. The CDR3 extends over 11 amino acids. The CDR3 DNA is TGTGCCAGCAGCGGACAGCAACGGGCTTTCTTT. It yields the protein CASSGQQRAFF.

The rearrangement joins TRBV28 to TRBJ2-3; a weak D match, TRBD2 (7 bases). Trimming removed 6 bases from V and 0 bases from J, with 16 bases in between. From germline, CDR1 is MDHEN and CDR2 SYDVKM. There are 16 residues in the CDR3. Here the CDR3 reads CASSAPGGPSTDTQYF. CDR3 nucleotides: TGTGCCAGCAGCGCCCCCGGGGGGCCGAGCACAGATACGCAGTATTTT. Full variable domain (rest looked up from reference TRBV28 and TRBJ2-3): DVKVTQSSRYLVKRTGEKVFLECVQDMDHENMFWYRQDPGLGLRLIYFSYDVKMKEKGDIPEGYSVSREKKERFSLILESASTNQTSMYLCASSAPGGPSTDTQYFGPGTRLTVL.

This clone was detected a few times. The chain couples TRBV28 to TRBJ1-5; D gene uncertain. Germline loops: CDR1 MDHEN, CDR2 SYDVKM. This CDR3 has 14 amino acids. Trimming removed 3 bases at V and 7 bases at J, with 13 bases between. The CDR3 is CASSFSGFRQPQHF. The CDR3 DNA reads TGTGCCAGCAGTTTCTCGGGGTTTCGGCAGCCCCAGCATTTT.

V and J are TRBV6-5 and TRBJ1-2; the D is unclear. The CDR3 is 14 amino acids. CDR1 MNHEY and CDR2 SVGAGI come from the germline V gene. Between the trimmed V and J ends, which lost 0 bases and 4 bases, there was a span of 9 bases. The CDR3 bases are TGTGCCAGCAGTTACTCATCGGGAAGCTATGGCTACACCTTC. It encodes CASSYSSGSYGYTF.

This clone came up once. V usage is TRBV6-6 and J usage is TRBJ1-1; D is undetermined. Looked up from germline, CDR1 is MNHNY and CDR2 is SVGAGI (reference sequence). The V gene lost 10 bases and the J gene lost 5 bases, with 14 bases spanning the gap. The CDR3 loop spans 12 amino acids. This CDR3 is CATSLSGTEAFF. The CDR3 coding sequence is TGTGCCACTTCACTATCGGGGACTGAAGCTTTCTTT.

J is TRBJ2-7 and V is TRBV10-3; 16 bases align to TRBD2. CDR3 length: 16 amino acids. The germline V gene encodes CDR1 ENHRY and CDR2 SYGVKD. V was pared by 6 bases and J by 4 bases, with 6 bases of the junction left unmatched. The CDR3 here is CAIRGTSGRAGYEQYF. The CDR3 nucleotides read TGTGCCATCAGAGGGACTAGCGGGAGGGCCGGGTACGAGCAGTACTTC.

This chain uses TRBV19 with TRBJ2-7; 10 bases line up with TRBD2. The CDR3 length is 14 residues. Per germline, CDR1 LNHDA and CDR2 SQIVND (reference sequence). Unmatched junction bases numbered 3, after V lost 5 bases and J lost 2 bases. CDR3 sequence reads: CASSSGLAAYEQYF. The CDR3 coding sequence is TGTGCCAGTAGTTCAGGACTAGCGGCCTACGAGCAGTACTTC.

The V call is TRBV15, the J call TRBJ1-4; D might be TRBD1 (6 bases). Between the trimmed V and J ends, which lost 1 base and 2 bases, there was a span of 8 bases. This CDR3 region has 15 residues. CDR1 is LNHNV and CDR2 is YYDKDF in the germline V gene (reference sequence). CDR3 in DNA: TGTGCCACCAGCAGAGCGGACAGTACTAATGAAAAACTGTTTTTT. It codes for CATSRADSTNEKLFF. The full variable domain, rest sourced from reference TRBV15 and TRBJ1-4, is DAMVIQNPRYQVTQFGKPVTLSCSQTLNHNVMYWYQQKSSQAPKLLFHYYDKDFNNEADTPDNFQSRRPNTSFCFLDIRSPGLGDTAMYLCATSRADSTNEKLFFGSGTQLSVL.

This rearrangement joins TRBV15 to TRBJ2-7, with 12 bases matching TRBD2. The CDR3 is 16 amino acids. V lost 5 bases, J lost 2 bases, and 7 bases stayed unmatched. Germline CDR1 LNHNV, CDR2 YYDKDF (reference sequence). CDR3 in DNA: TGTGCCACCAGCCGAGGACTAGCGGGACCTACCTACGAGCAGTACTTC. The encoded protein is CATSRGLAGPTYEQYF.

This clone was seen a few times. This chain joins TRBV28 and TRBJ1-3, with D possibly matching TRBD1 (5 bases). Germline CDR1 reads MDHEN; CDR2 reads SYDVKM. The V gene lost 3 bases and the J gene lost 6 bases, with 9 bases spanning the gap. The CDR3 loop spans 13 amino acids. The CDR3 is CASSLGRKNTIYF. The CDR3 bases are TGTGCCAGCAGTTTGGGGCGGAAAAACACCATATATTTT.

This chain links TRBV2 with TRBJ1-4, with D possibly TRBD1 on 5 matching bases. The CDR3 spans 13 residues. The V gene's germline CDR1 is SNHLY and CDR2 FYNNEI. The ends were cut back, 7 bases at V and 8 bases at J, with 14 bases in the middle. This CDR3 reads CASTPGRGEKLFF. Written as DNA, the CDR3 is TGTGCCAGCACTCCAGGGAGGGGAGAAAAACTGTTTTTT.

This clone was seen only once. The chain links TRBV19 to TRBJ2-7; 16 bases fit TRBD2. CDR1 is LNHDA, CDR2 SQIVND, per germline (reference sequence). The CDR3 contains 17 residues. V trimming: 4 bases; J trimming: 2 bases; junction bases outside the gene matches: 5. The CDR3 DNA sequence: TGTGCCAGTAGTAGGGGACTAGCGGGAGGGCCTCCCTACGAGCAGTACTTC. Protein product: CASSRGLAGGPPYEQYF.

V and J are TRBV28 and TRBJ1-6; D ambiguous. Trimming pared 1 base from V and 14 bases from J, leaving 9 bases between. CDR3 length equals 12 residues. Germline CDR1 and CDR2: MDHEN and SYDVKM. CDR3 nucleotides: TGTGCCAGCAGTTTATCCGGGTTAGCCCTCCACTTT. Residues: CASSLSGLALHF.

The chain recombines TRBV7-9 with TRBJ1-3; 9 bases line up with TRBD1. The V and J ends lost 5 bases and 0 bases, in that order; junction bases with no gene match: 2. Germline lookup yields CDR1 SEHNR and CDR2 FQNEAQ (reference sequence). The CDR3 covers 15 residues. Here the CDR3 reads CASSKQGASGNTIYF. In DNA form, the CDR3 reads TGTGCCAGCAGCAAACAGGGGGCCTCTGGAAACACCATATATTTT.

This clone was observed a few times. This chain links TRBV2 with TRBJ2-6; D remains ambiguous. The V gene lost 2 bases and the J gene lost 3 bases, with 2 bases spanning the gap. The CDR3 runs to 13 residues. CDR1 and CDR2 (germline): SNHLY, FYNNEI. The CDR3: CASSEHGANVLTF. The CDR3 DNA sequence: TGTGCCAGCAGTGAACATGGGGCCAACGTCCTGACTTTC.

This clone has only a few counts. V usage is TRBV28 and J usage is TRBJ2-7; D remains ambiguous. V was cut by 7 bases and J by 3 bases, with 10 bases left in between. This CDR3 comprises 12 residues. Germline values: CDR1 MDHEN, CDR2 SYDVKM. CDR3 coding DNA: TGTGCCAGCATGAGAAACAGCTACGAGCAGTACTTC. Translated, it gives CASMRNSYEQYF.

The V call is TRBV6-5, the J call TRBJ2-1; tentative D call: TRBD2 (5 bases). From germline, CDR1 is MNHEY and CDR2 SVGAGI. The CDR3 is 12 residues long. The V gene lost 6 bases and the J gene lost 12 bases, with 15 bases spanning the gap. The CDR3 here is CASSAGMQRQFF. The CDR3 DNA reads as TGTGCCAGCAGCGCCGGGATGCAGAGGCAGTTCTTC.

The chain couples TRBV6-5 to TRBJ1-2; D not certain. Germline CDR1 reads MNHEY; CDR2 reads SVGAGI. The germline V and J ends were trimmed by 0 bases and 0 bases, with 11 bases remaining between them. This CDR3 is 16 amino acids long. CDR3 nucleotides: TGTGCCAGCAGTTACTCGACGGCCAGGTCTAACTATGGCTACACCTTC. As protein: CASSYSTARSNYGYTF.

The rearrangement joins TRBV7-2 to TRBJ2-7; weak D call: TRBD2 (5 bases). Per germline, CDR1 SGHTA and CDR2 FQGNSA. The CDR3 loop spans 14 amino acids. V lost 3 bases and J lost 5, with 14 bases in between. Here the CDR3 DNA reads TGTGCCAGCAGCTTCCGGGGTAGGGCGAACGAGCAGTACTTC. Amino acids: CASSFRGRANEQYF. Combining the CDR3 with reference TRBV7-2 and TRBJ2-7 gives the whole variable domain GAGVSQSPSNKVTEKGKDVELRCDPISGHTALYWYRQSLGQGLEFLIYFQGNSAPDKSGLPSDRFSAERTGGSVSTLTIQRTQQEDSAVYLCASSFRGRANEQYFGPGTRLTVT.

The genes are TRBV30 and TRBJ1-3; D may be TRBD1 (6 bases). V lost 4 bases and J 4 bases, leaving 17 bases between the germline ends. Germline V gene sequence: CDR1 GTSNPN, CDR2 SVGIG (reference sequence). The CDR3 has 15 amino acids. The CDR3 DNA sequence: TGTGCCTGGATTTCAGGGGCCTCAGTGGGAAACACCATATATTTT. It codes for CAWISGASVGNTIYF.

This clone was recorded a few times. This chain uses TRBV11-2 with TRBJ1-4; perhaps TRBD1 as D (5 bases). V was shortened by 3 bases and J by 8 bases, with 19 bases between the two germline ends. The CDR3 has 16 residues. Germline CDR1 SGHAT, CDR2 FQNNGV. The CDR3: CASSFAGGRGEEKLFF. CDR3 coding DNA: TGTGCCAGCAGCTTCGCGGGGGGTAGGGGCGAAGAAAAACTGTTTTTT.

The table lists this clone with a count of one. Compared with germline, one end of the junction differs, possibly owing to a read error. J is TRBJ2-1 and V is TRBV18, with TRBD1 matching over 7 bases. This CDR3 is built from 16 residues. Germline CDR1 reads KGHSH; CDR2 reads LQKENI. CDR3 bases: TGTGCCAGCTCTCCACCAGGGGGACAGTGGGCAAATGAGCAGTTCTTC. It translates to CASSPPGGQWANEQFF.

This clone appeared a single time. The chain has TRBV7-9 and TRBJ2-1, with 7 bases fitting TRBD2. The CDR3 covers 16 residues. The junction had 14 bases not matched to a gene; V was cut back by 4 bases and J by 8 bases. Germline CDR1 and CDR2: SEHNR and FQNEAQ (reference sequence). The DNA of the CDR3 is TGTGCCAGCAGCTCGAGACTAGCCAACCGAGGCCATGAGCAGTTCTTC. Protein product: CASSSRLANRGHEQFF.

The chain is built from TRBV9 and TRBJ2-2, with unresolved D. V was pared by 0 bases and J by 3 bases, with 9 bases between. The length of the CDR3 is 15 residues. Germline lookup yields CDR1 SGDLS and CDR2 YYNGEE. In DNA, the CDR3 is TGTGCCAGCAGCGTAGTTCTAGATCACACCGGGGAGCTGTTTTTT. Translation gives CASSVVLDHTGELFF. Using reference TRBV9 and TRBJ2-2 for the parts outside the CDR3, the full variable domain is DSGVTQTPKHLITATGQRVTLRCSPRSGDLSVYWYQQSLDQGLQFLIQYYNGEERAKGNILERFSAQQFPDLHSELNLSSLELGDSALYFCASSVVLDHTGELFFGEGSRLTVL.